This T cell receptor beta chain was captured by sequencing in a study of OX40 agonist ivuxolimab in advanced cancers. The junction had 5 bases not matched to a gene; V was cut back by 5 bases and J by 2 bases. The CDR3 is 17 residues long. Looked up from germline, CDR1 is SGHNT and CDR2 is YYREEE (reference sequence). This table comes from immunoSEQ multiplex PCR, and its TCRdb copy is limited to in-frame clones, with some not included. The sample shows 70,000 to 75,000 clones, approximately 86% of them seen only once. This sample comprised CD4+ or CD8+ T cells sorted from blood, obtained in a trial of the OX40 agonist ivuxolimab. V is TRBV5-4 and J is TRBJ2-3; 16 nucleotides line up with TRBD2. The receptor was isolated from an adult with an advanced solid tumor such as melanoma, head and neck, liver or kidney cancer. CDR3 in DNA: TGTGCCAGCAGGGGACTAGCGGGAGGGGGACTCACAGATACGCAGTATTTT. Translation: CASRGLAGGGLTDTQYF.